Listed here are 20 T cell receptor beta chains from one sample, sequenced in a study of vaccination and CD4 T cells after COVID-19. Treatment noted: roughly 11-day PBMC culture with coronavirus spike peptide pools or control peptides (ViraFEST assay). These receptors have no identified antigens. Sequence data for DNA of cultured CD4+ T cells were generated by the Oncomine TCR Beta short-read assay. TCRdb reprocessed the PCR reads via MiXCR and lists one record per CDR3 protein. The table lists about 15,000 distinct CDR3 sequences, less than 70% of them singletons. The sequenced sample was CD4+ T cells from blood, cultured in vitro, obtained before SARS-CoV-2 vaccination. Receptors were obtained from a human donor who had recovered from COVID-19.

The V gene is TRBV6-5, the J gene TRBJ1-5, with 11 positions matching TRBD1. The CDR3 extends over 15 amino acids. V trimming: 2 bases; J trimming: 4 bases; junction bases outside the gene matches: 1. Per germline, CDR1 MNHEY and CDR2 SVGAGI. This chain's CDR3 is CASSYGDRGNQPQHF. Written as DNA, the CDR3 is TGTGCCAGCAGTTACGGGGACAGGGGGAATCAGCCCCAGCATTTT.

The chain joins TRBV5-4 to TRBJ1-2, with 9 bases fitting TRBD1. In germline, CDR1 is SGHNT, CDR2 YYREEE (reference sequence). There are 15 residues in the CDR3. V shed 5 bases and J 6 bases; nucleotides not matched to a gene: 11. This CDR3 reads CASRQSGTGIHGYTF. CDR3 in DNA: TGTGCCAGCAGGCAATCCGGGACAGGGATCCATGGCTACACCTTC.

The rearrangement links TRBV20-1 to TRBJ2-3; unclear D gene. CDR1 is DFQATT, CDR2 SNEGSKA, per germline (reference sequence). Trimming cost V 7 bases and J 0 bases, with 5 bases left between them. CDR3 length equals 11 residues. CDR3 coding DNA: TGCAGTGTCGAGAGCACAGATACGCAGTATTTT. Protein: CSVESTDTQYF.

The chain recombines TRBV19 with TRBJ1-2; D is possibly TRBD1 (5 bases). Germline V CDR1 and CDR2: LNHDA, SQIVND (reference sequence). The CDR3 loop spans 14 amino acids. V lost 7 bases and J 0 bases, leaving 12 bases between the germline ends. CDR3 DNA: TGTGCCAGTACCCCGGGACCAGCTAACTATGGCTACACCTTC. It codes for CASTPGPANYGYTF.

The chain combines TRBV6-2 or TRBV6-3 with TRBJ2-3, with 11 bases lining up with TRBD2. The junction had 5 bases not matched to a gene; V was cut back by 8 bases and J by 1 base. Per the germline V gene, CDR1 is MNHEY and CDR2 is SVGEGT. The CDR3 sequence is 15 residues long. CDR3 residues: CASALAGGRTDTQYF. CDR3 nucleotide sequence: TGTGCCAGCGCGCTAGCGGGGGGCCGCACAGATACGCAGTATTTT.

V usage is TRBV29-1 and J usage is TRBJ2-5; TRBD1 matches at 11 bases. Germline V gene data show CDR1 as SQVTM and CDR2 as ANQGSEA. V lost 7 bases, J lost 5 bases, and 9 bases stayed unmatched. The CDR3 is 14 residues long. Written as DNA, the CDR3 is TGCAGCGGGACAGGGGGCTTGTACCGCGAGACCCAGTACTTC. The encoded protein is CSGTGGLYRETQYF.

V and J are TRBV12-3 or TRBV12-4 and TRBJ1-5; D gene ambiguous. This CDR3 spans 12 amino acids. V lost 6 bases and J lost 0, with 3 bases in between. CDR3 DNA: TGTGCCAGCAGGTATAGCAATCAGCCCCAGCATTTT. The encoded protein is CASRYSNQPQHF.

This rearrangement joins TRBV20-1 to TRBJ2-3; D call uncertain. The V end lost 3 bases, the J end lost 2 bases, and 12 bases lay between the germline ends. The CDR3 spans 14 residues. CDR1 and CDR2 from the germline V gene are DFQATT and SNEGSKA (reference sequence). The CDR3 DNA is TGCAGTGCTAGGTATAGGTTATACACAGATACGCAGTATTTT. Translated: CSARYRLYTDTQYF.

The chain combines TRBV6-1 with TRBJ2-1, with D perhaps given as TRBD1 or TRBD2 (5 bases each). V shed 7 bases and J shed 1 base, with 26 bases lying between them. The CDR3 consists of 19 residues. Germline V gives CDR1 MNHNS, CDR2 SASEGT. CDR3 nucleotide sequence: TGTGCCAGCAAACTAGAGTGCCCACAGGCCTCTCGGTCCTACAATGAGCAGTTCTTC. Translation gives CASKLECPQASRSYNEQFF.

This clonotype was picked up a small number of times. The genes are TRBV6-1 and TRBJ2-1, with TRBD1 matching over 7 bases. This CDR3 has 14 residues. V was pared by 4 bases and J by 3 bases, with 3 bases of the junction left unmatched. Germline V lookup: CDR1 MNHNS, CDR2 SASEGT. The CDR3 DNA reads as TGTGCCAGCAGTGGGGGACAGAACTACAATGAGCAGTTCTTC. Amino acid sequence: CASSGGQNYNEQFF.

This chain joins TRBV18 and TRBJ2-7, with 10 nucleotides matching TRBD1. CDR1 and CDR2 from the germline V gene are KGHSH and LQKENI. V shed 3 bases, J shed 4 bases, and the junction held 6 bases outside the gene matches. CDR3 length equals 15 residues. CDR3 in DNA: TGTGCCAGCTCACCGCAACCGGGACAGGGGTACGAGCAGTACTTC. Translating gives CASSPQPGQGYEQYF. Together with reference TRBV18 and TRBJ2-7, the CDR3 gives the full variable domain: NAGVMQNPRHLVRRRGQEARLRCSPMKGHSHVYWYRQLPEEGLKFMVYLQKENIIDESGMPKERFSAEFPKEGPSILRIQQVVRGDSAAYFCASSPQPGQGYEQYFGPGTRLTVT.

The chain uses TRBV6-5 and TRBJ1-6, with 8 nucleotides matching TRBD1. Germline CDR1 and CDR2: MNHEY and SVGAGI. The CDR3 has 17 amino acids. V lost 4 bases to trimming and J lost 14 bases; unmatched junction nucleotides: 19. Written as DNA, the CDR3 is TGTGCCAGCAGTTTCGGGGGAAGGCAGGGGGCAAGGCGGGCCCTCCACTTT. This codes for CASSFGGRQGARRALHF.

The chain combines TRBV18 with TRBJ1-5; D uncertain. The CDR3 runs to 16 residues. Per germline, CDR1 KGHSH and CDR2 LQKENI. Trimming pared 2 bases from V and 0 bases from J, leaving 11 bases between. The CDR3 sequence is CASSPTTPYSNQPQHF. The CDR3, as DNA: TGTGCCAGCTCACCAACGACACCTTATAGCAATCAGCCCCAGCATTTT.

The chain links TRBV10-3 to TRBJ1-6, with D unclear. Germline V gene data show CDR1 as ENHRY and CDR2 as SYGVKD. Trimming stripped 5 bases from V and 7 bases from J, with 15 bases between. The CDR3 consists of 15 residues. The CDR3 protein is CAISPIPGSNSPLHF. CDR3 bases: TGTGCCATCAGTCCTATTCCGGGGAGCAATTCACCCCTCCACTTT.

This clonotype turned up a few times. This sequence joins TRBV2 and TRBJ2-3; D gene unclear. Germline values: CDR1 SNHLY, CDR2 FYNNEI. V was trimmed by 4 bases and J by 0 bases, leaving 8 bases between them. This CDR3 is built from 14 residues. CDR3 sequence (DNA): TGTGCCAGCAGTGTTTGGATTAGCACAGATACGCAGTATTTT. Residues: CASSVWISTDTQYF.

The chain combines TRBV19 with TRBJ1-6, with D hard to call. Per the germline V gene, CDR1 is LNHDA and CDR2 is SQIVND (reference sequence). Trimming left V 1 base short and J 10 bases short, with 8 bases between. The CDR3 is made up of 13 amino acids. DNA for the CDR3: TGTGCCAGTAGTATAGGTCAGGTATCACCCCTCCACTTT. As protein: CASSIGQVSPLHF.

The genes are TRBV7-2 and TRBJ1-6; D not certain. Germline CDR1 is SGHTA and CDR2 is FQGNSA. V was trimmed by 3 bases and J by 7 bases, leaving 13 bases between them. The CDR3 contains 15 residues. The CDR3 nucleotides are TGTGCCAGCAGCTTGTTGGCACAAACGAATTCACCCCTCCACTTT. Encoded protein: CASSLLAQTNSPLHF.

CDR3 nucleotide sequence: TGTGCCAGCAGTGAAACGGCTTGGACAGTGGCGCAGTATTTT. Translated: CASSETAWTVAQYF. This chain uses TRBV6-1 with TRBJ2-3; a weak D match, TRBD1 (6 bases). From germline, CDR1 is MNHNS and CDR2 SASEGT. The CDR3 has 14 amino acids. Trimming shortened V by 2 bases and J by 10 bases, and 16 bases separated the two germline ends.

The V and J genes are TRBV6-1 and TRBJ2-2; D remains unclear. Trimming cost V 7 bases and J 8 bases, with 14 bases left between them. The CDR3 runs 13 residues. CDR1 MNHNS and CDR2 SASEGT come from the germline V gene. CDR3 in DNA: TGTGCCAGCAATAGAGTACCCGCTGGGGAGCTGTTTTTT. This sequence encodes CASNRVPAGELFF.

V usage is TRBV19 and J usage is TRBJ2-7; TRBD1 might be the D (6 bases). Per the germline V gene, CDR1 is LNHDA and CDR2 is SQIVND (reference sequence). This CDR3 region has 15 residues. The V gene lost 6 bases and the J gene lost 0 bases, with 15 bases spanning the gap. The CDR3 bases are TGTGCCAGTAGCGACCCCAGGGGCCGCTCCTACGAGCAGTACTTC. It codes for CASSDPRGRSYEQYF. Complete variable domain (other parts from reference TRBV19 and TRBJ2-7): DGGITQSPKYLFRKEGQNVTLSCEQNLNHDAMYWYRQDPGQGLRLIYYSQIVNDFQKGDIAEGYSVSREKKESFPLTVTSAQKNPTAFYLCASSDPRGRSYEQYFGPGTRLTVT.